This TCR beta chain was obtained from a study of technical replicates of blood from four donors. Trimming stripped 1 base from V and 8 bases from J, with 8 bases between. Germline assignment: CDR1 PRHDT and CDR2 FYEKMQ (reference sequence). The CDR3 is 12 amino acids. Clones were read by immunoSEQ multiplex PCR, and TCRdb kept only the in-frame ones, dropping some. This table has some 80,000 clones, roughly 96% appearing once. This clonotype was obtained from a human donor in good health. The material sequenced was T cells isolated from PBMCs. This chain links TRBV13 with TRBJ1-2, with a tentative D call TRBD1 (6 bases). The DNA of the CDR3 is TGTGCCAGCAGCTTAGATGGGGGCGGCTACACCTTC. Translated, it gives CASSLDGGGYTF.